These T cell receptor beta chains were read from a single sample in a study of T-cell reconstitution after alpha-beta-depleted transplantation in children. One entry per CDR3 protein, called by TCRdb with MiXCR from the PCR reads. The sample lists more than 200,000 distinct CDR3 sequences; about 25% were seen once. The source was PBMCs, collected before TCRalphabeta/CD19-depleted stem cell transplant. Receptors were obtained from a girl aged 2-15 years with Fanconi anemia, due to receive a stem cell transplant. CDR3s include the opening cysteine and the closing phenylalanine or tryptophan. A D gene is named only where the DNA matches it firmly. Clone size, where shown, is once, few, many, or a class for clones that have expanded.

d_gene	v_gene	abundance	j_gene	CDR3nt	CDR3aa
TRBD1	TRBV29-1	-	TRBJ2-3	TGCAGCGTTGGATTGGGACAGGGAATATTCACAGATACGCAGTATTTT	CSVGLGQGIFTDTQYF
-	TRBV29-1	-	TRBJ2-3	TGCAGCGTTGTCGGGACAACAGATACGCAGTATTTT	CSVVGTTDTQYF
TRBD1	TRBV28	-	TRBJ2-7	TGTGCCAGCAGCCCTACGTACCGGGACAGACTCTACGAGCAGTACTTC	CASSPTYRDRLYEQYF
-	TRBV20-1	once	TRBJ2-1	TGCAGTGCTAGGGACAAAAAAACCTACAATGAGCAGTTCTTC	CSARDKKTYNEQFF
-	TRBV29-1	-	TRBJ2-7	TGCAGCGTTGAAGTTGGGGTTCGAAGTGGGCAGTACTTC	CSVEVGVRSGQYF
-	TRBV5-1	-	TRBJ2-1	TGCGCCAGCAGCCCTCAACAAACCGGGGGGCCGGGTGAGCAGTTCTTC	CASSPQQTGGPGEQFF
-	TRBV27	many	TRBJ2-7	TGTGCCAGCAGTGAGGCGGGCTCCTACGAGCAGTACTTC	CASSEAGSYEQYF
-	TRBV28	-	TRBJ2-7	TGTGCCAGCCGCCAACAGGGCGCCTACGAGCAGTACTTC	CASRQQGAYEQYF
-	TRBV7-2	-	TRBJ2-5	TGTGCCAGCAGGCTGTTCGGAAGGCAAGAGACCCAGTACTTC	CASRLFGRQETQYF
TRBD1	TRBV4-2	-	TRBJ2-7	TGTGCCAGCAGCCAAGACCCCGGACAGGGATACTACGAGCAGTACTTC	CASSQDPGQGYYEQYF
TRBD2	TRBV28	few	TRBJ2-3	TGTGCCAGCAGTTTCGGTCGGGAGGCAGCAGATACGCAGTATTTT	CASSFGREAADTQYF
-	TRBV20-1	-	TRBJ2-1	TGCAGTGCTAGAGTTGGGACGGGATACTACAATGAGCAGTTCTTC	CSARVGTGYYNEQFF
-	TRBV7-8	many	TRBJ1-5	TGTGCCAGCAGCGCTTCGACAGGCAGAGCCGAGCCCCAGCATTTT	CASSASTGRAEPQHF
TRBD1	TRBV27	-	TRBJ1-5	TGTGCCAGCAGTTTGTGGGCAGGGGGCGGAGGCAATCAGCCCCAGCATTTT	CASSLWAGGGGNQPQHF
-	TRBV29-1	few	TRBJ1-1	TGCAGCGTAGGACGGTCACTGAACACTGAAGCTTTCTTT	CSVGRSLNTEAFF
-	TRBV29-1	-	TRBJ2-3	TGCAGCGTTAGACGGACTAGCACAGATACGCAGTATTTT	CSVRRTSTDTQYF
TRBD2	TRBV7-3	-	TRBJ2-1	TGTGCCAGCAGCTTATACGGCCCCCGGAGACTAGCGGGAGGTAACAATGAGCAGTTCTTC	CASSLYGPRRLAGGNNEQFF
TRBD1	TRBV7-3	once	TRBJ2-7	TGTGCCAGCAGCTTAACCGGGACAGGGGGCGGGAAGCAGTACTTC	CASSLTGTGGGKQYF
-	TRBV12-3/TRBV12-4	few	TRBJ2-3	TGTGCCAGCAGATTGAGGGTGGATACGCAGTATTTT	CASRLRVDTQYF
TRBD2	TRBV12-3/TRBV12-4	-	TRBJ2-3	TGTGCCAGCCCCGTGTTAGCGGGATTCCCTAGCACAGATACGCAGTATTTT	CASPVLAGFPSTDTQYF
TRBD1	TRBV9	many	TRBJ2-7	TGTGCCAGCAGCGTAGGGGGACAGGGACGTTCCTACGAGCAGTACTTC	CASSVGGQGRSYEQYF
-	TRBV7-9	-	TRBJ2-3	TGTGCCAGCAGCTCCCTTACTAGAGTCGCGCAGTATTTT	CASSSLTRVAQYF
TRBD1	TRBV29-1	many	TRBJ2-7	TGCAGCGTTGGGACAGGGGGCTACGAGCAGTACTTC	CSVGTGGYEQYF
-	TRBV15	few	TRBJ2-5	TGTGCCACCAGCAGAGATCTCGGACAGCAAGAGACCCAGTACTTC	CATSRDLGQQETQYF
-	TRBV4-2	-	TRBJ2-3	TGTGCCAGCAGCGCACGCAGGGACTTCCTAAAAGATACGCAGTATTTT	CASSARRDFLKDTQYF
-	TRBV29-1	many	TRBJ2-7	TGCAGCGTTGAAACAATCTACGAGCAGTACTTC	CSVETIYEQYF
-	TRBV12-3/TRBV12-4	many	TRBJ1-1	TGTGCCAGCAGCCGTACCGGGGGGTTGGGCACTGAAGCTTTCTTT	CASSRTGGLGTEAFF